This entry lists 15 T cell receptor beta chains sequenced from one sample in a study of blood T cell repertoires in COVID-19. Sequencing was performed with immunoSEQ multiplex PCR; in TCRdb, only in-frame clones are kept and a portion is missing. The profile shows 300,000 to 400,000 clones, about 86% of them singletons. Sequencing was performed on PBMCs or T cells enriched from blood (not recorded which). The receptors here all came from a woman aged 40 to 50 with acute COVID-19.

The chain carries TRBV6-5 and TRBJ2-7; 9 nucleotides agree with TRBD1. From germline, CDR1 is MNHEY and CDR2 SVGAGI. The CDR3 consists of 16 residues. The V segment lost 0 bases and the J segment 4 bases; nucleotides outside the gene matches: 7. The CDR3: CASSYSTGGGWYEQYF. The CDR3 region has the DNA TGTGCCAGCAGTTACTCGACAGGGGGGGGTTGGTACGAGCAGTACTTC.

This clone showed up just a few times. This rearrangement joins TRBV29-1 to TRBJ1-6; 7 nucleotides match TRBD1. Per germline, CDR1 SQVTM and CDR2 ANQGSEA. V dropped 5 bases and J dropped 7; count of bases not matched to a gene: 8. This CDR3 is 14 amino acids long. CDR3 protein: CSVRKGGVNSPLHF. CDR3 nucleotides: TGCAGCGTTCGGAAAGGGGGCGTGAATTCACCCCTCCACTTT.

A single count supports this clone. In DNA, the CDR3 is TGCAGTGCTAGTATAGTTGGGACAGGGTTTTCCGGGGCCAACGTCCTGACTTTC. This translates into CSASIVGTGFSGANVLTF. The chain uses TRBV20-1 and TRBJ2-6; the match to TRBD1 covers 9 bases. The trim removed 3 bases at V and 4 bases at J, leaving 13 bases unmatched. CDR1 DFQATT and CDR2 SNEGSKA come from the germline V gene (reference sequence). This CDR3 is built from 18 residues.

This chain joins TRBV2 and TRBJ1-5; D is undetermined. Trimming left V 8 bases short and J 1 base short, with 12 bases between. CDR1 is SNHLY and CDR2 is FYNNEI in the germline V gene. CDR3 size: 14 residues. CDR3 in amino acids: CASADTSSNQPQHF. Written as DNA, the CDR3 is TGTGCCAGCGCTGACACCTCAAGCAATCAGCCCCAGCATTTT.

V gene TRBV21-1 combines with J gene TRBJ2-5; TRBD2 was called by the table and not checked on the DNA. TRBV21-1 is a pseudogene segment. This CDR3 has 12 residues. The CDR3 bases are TGTGCCAGCAGCATCGGGGAAGAGACCCAGTACTTC. It specifies CASSIGEETQYF.

This clone was observed a handful of times. The V and J genes are TRBV4-1 and TRBJ1-4, with 7 positions matching TRBD1. CDR1 MGHRA and CDR2 YSYEKL come from the germline V gene. The length of the CDR3 is 17 residues. V lost 0 bases and J lost 0; bases outside the gene matches: 4. Written as DNA, the CDR3 is TGCGCCAGCAGCCAAGACCAGGGGGGCGCAACTAATGAAAAACTGTTTTTT. This sequence encodes CASSQDQGGATNEKLFF.

The gene calls are TRBV2 and TRBJ2-5, with TRBD1 identical over 7 bases. The CDR3 totals 13 residues. The V gene end was trimmed by 5 bases and the J gene end by 5 bases; junction bases not matched to a gene: 5. Germline loops: CDR1 SNHLY, CDR2 FYNNEI. This CDR3 reads CASSTGTVETQYF. The CDR3 nucleotides are TGTGCCAGCAGTACCGGGACAGTGGAGACCCAGTACTTC. Full variable domain (rest looked up from reference TRBV2 and TRBJ2-5): EPEVTQTPSHQVTQMGQEVILRCVPISNHLYFYWYRQILGQKVEFLVSFYNNEISEKSEIFDDQFSVERPDGSNFTLKIRSTKLEDSAMYFCASSTGTVETQYFGPGTRLLVL.

The chain couples TRBV2 to TRBJ2-7; 10 bases fit TRBD1. The CDR3 extends over 13 amino acids. CDR1 is SNHLY, CDR2 FYNNEI, per germline. Germline trimming cut 9 bases from V and 1 base from J; bases unmatched to any gene: 3. The CDR3 reads CARRQGASYEQYF. In nucleotides, the CDR3 is TGTGCCAGAAGACAGGGGGCTTCCTACGAGCAGTACTTC.

This clone was recorded once. The V call is TRBV9, the J call TRBJ2-2, with 7 nucleotides matching TRBD2. The CDR3 has 14 amino acids. V lost 4 bases to trimming and J lost 4 bases; unmatched junction nucleotides: 4. Germline V gives CDR1 SGDLS, CDR2 YYNGEE. The DNA of the CDR3 is TGTGCCAGCAGCCATCGGACTAGCACCGGGGAGCTGTTTTTT. This gives the protein CASSHRTSTGELFF.

This rearrangement joins TRBV7-2 to TRBJ1-6; D call uncertain. Germline loops: CDR1 SGHTA, CDR2 FQGNSA. This CDR3 is 19 amino acids long. The V end lost 1 base, the J end lost 0 bases, and 16 bases lay between the germline ends. The CDR3, as DNA: TGTGCCAGCAGCTTAGGTTGGCAGGTCTTGGGCTCCTATAATTCACCCCTCCACTTT. Protein: CASSLGWQVLGSYNSPLHF.

This clone occurred a few times. The CDR3 bases are TGTGCCAGCAGCTCAGGGACAATCAGCAATCAGCCCCAGCATTTT. Protein: CASSSGTISNQPQHF. The chain combines TRBV11-2 with TRBJ1-5, with D perhaps matching TRBD1 (6 bases). The CDR3 consists of 15 residues. V gave up 4 bases and J gave up 1 base, with 11 bases separating them. CDR1 is SGHAT, CDR2 FQNNGV, per germline.

The count of this clone is one. V usage is TRBV19 and J usage is TRBJ2-1, with 9 positions matching TRBD2. The CDR3 is 15 residues long. CDR1 and CDR2 from the germline V gene are LNHDA and SQIVND (reference sequence). V trimming: 5 bases; J trimming: 3 bases; junction bases outside the gene matches: 5. Here the CDR3 DNA reads TGTGCCAGTAGTTTAGCGGGGGATTTCTACAATGAGCAGTTCTTC. Translating it yields CASSLAGDFYNEQFF.

The CDR3 nucleotides are TGTGCCAGCAGCTCGTACAGGGGGAAAGAGACCCAGTACTTC. Protein product: CASSSYRGKETQYF. The chain combines TRBV7-3 with TRBJ2-5, with 8 bases matching TRBD1. The CDR3 runs to 14 residues. Germline CDR1 and CDR2: SGHTA and FQGTGA. V shed 4 bases and J 3 bases; nucleotides not matched to a gene: 4.

CDR3 in amino acids: CASSLGLSGGETQYF. DNA of the CDR3: TGTGCCAGCAGCTTGGGGCTCAGCGGGGGGGAGACCCAGTACTTC. The chain couples TRBV5-4 to TRBJ2-5, with 9 bases identical to TRBD2. Germline trimming cut 0 bases from V and 5 bases from J; bases unmatched to any gene: 5. The CDR3 contains 15 residues. CDR1 is SGHNT, CDR2 YYREEE, per germline (reference sequence). Looking up the rest from reference TRBV5-4 and TRBJ2-5 gives the full variable domain: ETGVTQSPTHLIKTRGQQVTLRCSSQSGHNTVSWYQQALGQGPQFIFQYYREEENGRGNFPPRFSGLQFPNYSSELNVNALELDDSALYLCASSLGLSGGETQYFGPGTRLLVL.

J is TRBJ1-2 and V is TRBV23-1; unclear D gene. TRBV23-1 has ORF status, its function being uncertain. With 4 bases removed from V and 4 bases from J, the gap between germline ends came to 10 bases. The CDR3 extends over 13 amino acids. The CDR3 reads CASSPIRGYGYTF. The CDR3 DNA follows: TGCGCCAGCAGTCCCATACGGGGCTATGGCTACACCTTC.